A single sample gave rise to the 6 T cell receptor beta chains below, sequenced in a study of cytotoxic CD8 clonotypes in ibrutinib-treated CLL. Sequencing was performed with immunoSEQ multiplex PCR; in TCRdb, only in-frame clones are kept and a portion is missing. Of about 310,000 clones listed, more than 65% are singletons. The sequencing here drew on PBMCs, taken before ibrutinib treatment. These receptors all stem from a human donor with chronic lymphocytic leukemia.

This clone was observed a handful of times. CDR3 coding DNA: TGTGCCAGCAGTCCTGGATCAGGGTACAATGAGCAGTTCTTC. Residues: CASSPGSGYNEQFF. This sequence joins TRBV28 and TRBJ2-1; D may be TRBD1 (5 bases). Trimming took off 5 bases at V and 4 bases at J, with 12 bases between the two ends. The CDR3 has 14 amino acids. CDR1 is MDHEN, CDR2 SYDVKM, per germline.

J is TRBJ2-7 and V is TRBV5-1; 11 bases agree with TRBD2. CDR3 length: 17 residues. Germline loops: CDR1 SGHRS, CDR2 YFSETQ. J gave up 0 bases and V 2 bases, and 7 bases lay outside the gene matches. The CDR3 spells CASSFGLAGRDSYEQYF. DNA for the CDR3: TGCGCCAGCAGCTTCGGACTAGCGGGTCGGGACTCCTACGAGCAGTACTTC.

In its sample, this clone was seen a few times. The chain is built from TRBV30 and TRBJ1-1; D is ambiguous. V was trimmed by 0 bases and J by 6 bases, leaving 8 bases between them. Germline assignment: CDR1 GTSNPN and CDR2 SVGIG (reference sequence). The CDR3 sequence is 12 residues long. The DNA of the CDR3 is TGTGCCTGGAGTGTAGGGAGGGCTGAAGCTTTCTTT. Protein: CAWSVGRAEAFF.

The chain combines TRBV18 with TRBJ1-2; D not resolved. V lost 3 bases and J 8 bases, leaving 13 bases between the germline ends. Germline V gene lookup returns CDR1 KGHSH and CDR2 LQKENI. This CDR3 contains 13 residues. The CDR3 DNA is TGTGCCAGCTCACCCGACGGAGCAAGGGGCTACACCTTC. It codes for CASSPDGARGYTF.

The chain employs TRBV7-6 and TRBJ2-1; the match to TRBD2 covers 10 bases. The CDR3 totals 20 residues. CDR1 and CDR2 (germline): SGHVS, FNYEAQ. J gave up 5 bases and V 1 base, and 17 bases lay outside the gene matches. The CDR3 sequence: CASSLVRARLGAGGNNEQFF. The CDR3 coding sequence is TGTGCCAGCAGCTTAGTGAGGGCCCGCCTGGGAGCGGGAGGGAACAATGAGCAGTTCTTC.

This clone appeared once. The rearrangement joins TRBV5-1 to TRBJ1-2; 10 bases align to TRBD1. The germline CDR1 and CDR2 sequences are SGHRS and YFSETQ. J lost 4 bases, V lost 3 bases, and 6 bases had no gene match. The CDR3 contains 15 residues. This chain's CDR3 is CASSYDDRGLYGYTF. Here the CDR3 DNA reads TGCGCCAGCAGCTACGACGACAGGGGGCTCTATGGCTACACCTTC.